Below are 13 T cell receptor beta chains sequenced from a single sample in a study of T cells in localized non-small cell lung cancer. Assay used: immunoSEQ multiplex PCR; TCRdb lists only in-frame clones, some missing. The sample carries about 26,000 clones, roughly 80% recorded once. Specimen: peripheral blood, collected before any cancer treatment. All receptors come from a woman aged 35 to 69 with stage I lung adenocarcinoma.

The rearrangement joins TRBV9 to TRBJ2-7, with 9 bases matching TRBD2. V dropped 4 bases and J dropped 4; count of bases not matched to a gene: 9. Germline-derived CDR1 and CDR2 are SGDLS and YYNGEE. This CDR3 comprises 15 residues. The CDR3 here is CASSPAAGGLYEQYF. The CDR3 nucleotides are TGTGCCAGCAGCCCCGCAGCGGGGGGCCTTTACGAGCAGTACTTC.

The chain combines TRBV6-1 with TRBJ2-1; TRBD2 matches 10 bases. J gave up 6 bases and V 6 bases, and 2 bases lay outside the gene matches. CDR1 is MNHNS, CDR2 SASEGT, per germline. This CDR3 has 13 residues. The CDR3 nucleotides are TGTGCCAGCAGGGGACTAGCGAGCAATGAGCAGTTCTTC. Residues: CASRGLASNEQFF.

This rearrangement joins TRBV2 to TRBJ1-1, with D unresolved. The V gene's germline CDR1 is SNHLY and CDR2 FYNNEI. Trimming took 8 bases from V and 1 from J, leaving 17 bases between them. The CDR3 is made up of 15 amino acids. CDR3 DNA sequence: TGTGCCAGCCGTCGCTCGGGCATCCAGAACACTGAAGCTTTCTTT. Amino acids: CASRRSGIQNTEAFF.

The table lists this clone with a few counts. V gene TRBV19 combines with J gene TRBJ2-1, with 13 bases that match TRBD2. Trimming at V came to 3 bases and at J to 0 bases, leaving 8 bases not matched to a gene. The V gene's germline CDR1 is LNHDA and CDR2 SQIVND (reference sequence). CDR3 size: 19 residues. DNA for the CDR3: TGTGCCAGTAGTATCTCCGGGACTAGCGGGGTTATCTCCTACAATGAGCAGTTCTTC. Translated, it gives CASSISGTSGVISYNEQFF. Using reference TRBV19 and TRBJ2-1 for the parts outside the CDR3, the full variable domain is DGGITQSPKYLFRKEGQNVTLSCEQNLNHDAMYWYRQDPGQGLRLIYYSQIVNDFQKGDIAEGYSVSREKKESFPLTVTSAQKNPTAFYLCASSISGTSGVISYNEQFFGPGTRLTVL.

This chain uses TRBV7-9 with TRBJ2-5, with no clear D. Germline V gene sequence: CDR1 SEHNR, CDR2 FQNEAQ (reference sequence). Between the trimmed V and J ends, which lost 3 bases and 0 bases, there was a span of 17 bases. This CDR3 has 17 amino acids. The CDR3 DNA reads TGTGCCAGCAGCTTTTTTCTGGGCAGGCAGTACCAAGAGACCCAGTACTTC. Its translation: CASSFFLGRQYQETQYF.

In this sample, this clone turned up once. The CDR3 DNA is TGTGCCAGCAGCTTCGGGATAAACACCGGGGAGCTGTTTTTT. It yields the protein CASSFGINTGELFF. This chain links TRBV5-5 with TRBJ2-2, with D perhaps matching TRBD2 (5 bases). The length of the CDR3 is 14 residues. Trimming cost V 2 bases and J 2 bases, with 7 bases left between them. The germline V gene encodes CDR1 SGHKS and CDR2 YYEKEE (reference sequence).

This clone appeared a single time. CDR3 bases: TGCGCCAGCAGGCCGACGACAGCCTATGGCTACACCTTC. It yields the protein CASRPTTAYGYTF. The V call is TRBV5-1, the J call TRBJ1-2, with a possible D match to TRBD1 (5 bases). V lost 5 bases, J lost 4 bases, and 12 bases lay in between. The germline V gene encodes CDR1 SGHRS and CDR2 YFSETQ. CDR3 length: 13 amino acids.

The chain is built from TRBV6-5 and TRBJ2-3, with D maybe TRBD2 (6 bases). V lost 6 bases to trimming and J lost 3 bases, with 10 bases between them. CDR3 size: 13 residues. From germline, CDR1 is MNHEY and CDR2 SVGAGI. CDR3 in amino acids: CASRWDLTDTQYF. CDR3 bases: TGTGCCAGCAGGTGGGACTTAACAGATACGCAGTATTTT.

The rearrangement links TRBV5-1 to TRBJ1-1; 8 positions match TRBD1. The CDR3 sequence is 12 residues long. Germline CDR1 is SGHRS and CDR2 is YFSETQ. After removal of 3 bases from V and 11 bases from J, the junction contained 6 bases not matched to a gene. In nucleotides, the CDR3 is TGCGCCAGCAGCTACGGACAGGGTGGGGCTTTCTTT. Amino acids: CASSYGQGGAFF.

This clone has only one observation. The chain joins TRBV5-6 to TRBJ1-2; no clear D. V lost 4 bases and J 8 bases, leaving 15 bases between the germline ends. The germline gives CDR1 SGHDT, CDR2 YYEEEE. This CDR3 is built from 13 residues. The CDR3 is CASSLERLYGYTF. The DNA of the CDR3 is TGTGCCAGCAGCCTGGAGAGGCTTTACGGCTACACCTTC.

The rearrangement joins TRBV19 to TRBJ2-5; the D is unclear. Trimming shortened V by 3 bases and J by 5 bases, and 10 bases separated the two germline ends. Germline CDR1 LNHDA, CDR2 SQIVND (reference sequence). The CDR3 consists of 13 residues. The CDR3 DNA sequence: TGTGCCAGTAGTATGTCCCCCAGGGAGACCCAGTACTTC. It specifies CASSMSPRETQYF.

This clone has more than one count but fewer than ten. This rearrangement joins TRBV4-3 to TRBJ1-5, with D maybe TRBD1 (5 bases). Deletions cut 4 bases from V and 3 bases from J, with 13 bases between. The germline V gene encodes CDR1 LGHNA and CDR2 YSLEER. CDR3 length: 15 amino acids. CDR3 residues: CASSRDPRSNQPQHF. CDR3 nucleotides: TGCGCCAGCAGCCGGGACCCCCGCTCCAATCAGCCCCAGCATTTT.

DNA for the CDR3: TGTGCCAGCTACGACGGGGGCTATGGCTACACCTTC. It codes for CASYDGGYGYTF. The chain links TRBV18 to TRBJ1-2; TRBD1 might be the D (5 bases). CDR1 KGHSH and CDR2 LQKENI come from the germline V gene. The CDR3 has 12 amino acids. The germline V and J ends were trimmed by 7 bases and 4 bases, with 10 bases remaining between them.